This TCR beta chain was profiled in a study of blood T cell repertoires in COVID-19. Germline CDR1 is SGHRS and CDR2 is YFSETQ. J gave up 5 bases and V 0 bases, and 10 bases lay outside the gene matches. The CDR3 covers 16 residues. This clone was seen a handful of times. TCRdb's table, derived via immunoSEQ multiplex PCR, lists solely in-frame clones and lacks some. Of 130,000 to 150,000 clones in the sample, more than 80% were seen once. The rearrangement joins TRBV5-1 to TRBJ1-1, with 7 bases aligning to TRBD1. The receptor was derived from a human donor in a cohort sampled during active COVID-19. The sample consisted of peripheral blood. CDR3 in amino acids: CASSLAAGGMWTEAFF. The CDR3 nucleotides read TGCGCCAGCAGCTTGGCGGCAGGGGGGATGTGGACTGAAGCTTTCTTT.